What follows are 9 T cell receptor beta chains derived from one specimen sequenced in a study of post-analysis software for immune sequencing data. Study observations and caveats: Controls had lower frequencies than patients of 4 or 5 TRBV segments, which included TRBV5-6, TRBV5-1 and TRBV20-1.

These receptors lack a known antigen. Libraries were made from TCR beta cDNA, and they carried unique molecular identifiers. TCRdb reanalysed the PCR reads using MiXCR and keeps one entry per CDR3 protein. This table holds some 240,000 distinct CDR3 sequences, 30% to 45% found once. Sequenced input: blood. The receptors derive from a girl under 18 with multiple sclerosis.

The chain uses TRBV6-5 and TRBJ2-1, with D possibly matching TRBD1 (5 bases). The germline CDR1 and CDR2 sequences are MNHEY and SVGAGI. This CDR3 is built from 13 residues. V was trimmed by 6 bases and J by 8 bases, leaving 14 bases between them. The CDR3 is CASSKDPGYEQFF. Written as DNA, the CDR3 is TGTGCCAGCAGCAAGGACCCAGGGTATGAGCAGTTCTTC.

The genes are TRBV11-1 and TRBJ1-3; D remains unclear. CDR1 and CDR2 (germline): SGHAT, FQDESV (reference sequence). Trimming removed 4 bases at V and 0 bases at J, with 10 bases between. The CDR3 loop spans 15 amino acids. In nucleotides, the CDR3 is TGTGCCAGCAGCTCGGAGCCGTTCTCTGGAAACACCATATATTTT. It codes for CASSSEPFSGNTIYF.

In its sample, this clonotype was seen many times. V and J are TRBV7-9 and TRBJ1-1, with D hard to call. The CDR3 sequence is 14 residues long. V lost 4 bases and J lost 3, with 12 bases in between. Germline CDR1 is SEHNR and CDR2 is FQNEAQ (reference sequence). For the CDR3, the DNA is TGTGCCAGCAGCTCCTCCGCGTACGACACTGAAGCTTTCTTT. Translation gives CASSSSAYDTEAFF.

At least ten counts were recorded for this clonotype. This sequence joins TRBV28 and TRBJ1-2; no firm D call. Germline CDR1 is MDHEN and CDR2 is SYDVKM. V lost 8 bases and J lost 8, with 15 bases in between. This CDR3 spans 12 amino acids. The CDR3: CASSPLESGYTF. The CDR3 nucleotides are TGTGCCAGCTCCCCCTTGGAGAGCGGCTACACCTTC.

Remarks on this clonotype: A read error may account for a junction end that differs from germline. The chain employs TRBV12-3 or TRBV12-4 and TRBJ2-3; 11 nucleotides line up with TRBD2. The CDR3 length is 18 residues. The CDR3 DNA is TGTGCCAGCAGTTTAGGGAATAGCGGGGGGGTGGGCGCAGATATGCAGTATTTT. Translation gives CASSLGNSGGVGADMQYF.

Of note for this clonotype: Being one base from a much bigger clone, this may be a read error. The chain joins TRBV6-2 or TRBV6-3 to TRBJ1-5; tentatively, D is TRBD1 (5 bases). V was cut by 4 bases and J by 6 bases, with 13 bases left in between. CDR1 is MNHEY, CDR2 SVGEGT, per germline. This CDR3 is 14 amino acids long. This CDR3 reads CASSSGMGRQPQHF. CDR3 bases: TGTGCCAGCAGTTCAGGCATGGGGCGTCAGCCCCAGCATTTT.

The V and J genes are TRBV5-1 and TRBJ2-1; 10 positions match TRBD2. The CDR3 length is 16 residues. Per the germline V gene, CDR1 is SGHRS and CDR2 is YFSETQ. V lost 0 bases and J lost 8; bases outside the gene matches: 8. The CDR3 DNA follows: TGCGCCAGCAGCTTGGGTACCGGGACTAGCGTGGATGAGCAGTTCTTC. Encoded protein: CASSLGTGTSVDEQFF.

This clonotype was found a few times. This may be a read error: a much more frequent sequence differs by one nucleotide. The chain recombines TRBV20-1 with TRBJ2-4, with D possibly being TRBD1 or TRBD2 (5 bases each). Trimming took off 6 bases at V and 8 bases at J, with 17 bases between the two ends. The CDR3 is made up of 13 amino acids. In germline, CDR1 is DFQATT, CDR2 SNEGSKA (reference sequence). CDR3 loop: CSAWTSQGDIQYF. DNA of the CDR3: TGCAGTGCCTGGACATCTCAGGGAGACATTCAGTACTTC.

The chain combines TRBV7-2 with TRBJ2-3, with 10 bases that match TRBD2. CDR1 and CDR2 from the germline V gene are SGHTA and FQGNSA. Unmatched junction bases numbered 6, after V lost 1 base and J lost 8 bases. The CDR3 loop spans 15 amino acids. The CDR3 loop reads CASSLERGGRGTQYF. The CDR3 DNA follows: TGTGCCAGCAGCTTAGAGCGGGGGGGAAGGGGTACGCAGTATTTT.